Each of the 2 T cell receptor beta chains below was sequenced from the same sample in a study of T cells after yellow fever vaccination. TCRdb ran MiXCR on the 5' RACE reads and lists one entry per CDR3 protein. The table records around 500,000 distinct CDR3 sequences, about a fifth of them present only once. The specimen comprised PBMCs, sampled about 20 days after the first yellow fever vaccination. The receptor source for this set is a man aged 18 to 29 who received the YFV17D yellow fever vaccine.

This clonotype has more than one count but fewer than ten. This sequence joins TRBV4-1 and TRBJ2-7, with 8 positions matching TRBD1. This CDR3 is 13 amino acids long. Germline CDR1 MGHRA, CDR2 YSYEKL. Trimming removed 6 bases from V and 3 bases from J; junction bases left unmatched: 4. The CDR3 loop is CASRRTGGYEQYF. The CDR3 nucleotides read TGCGCCAGCAGACGTACAGGGGGCTACGAGCAGTACTTC.

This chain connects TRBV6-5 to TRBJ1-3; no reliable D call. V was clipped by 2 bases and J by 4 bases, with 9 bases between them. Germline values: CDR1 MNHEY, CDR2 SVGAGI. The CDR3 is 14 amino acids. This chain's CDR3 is CASSYREAGNTIYF. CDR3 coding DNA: TGTGCCAGCAGTTACAGGGAGGCCGGAAACACCATATATTTT.